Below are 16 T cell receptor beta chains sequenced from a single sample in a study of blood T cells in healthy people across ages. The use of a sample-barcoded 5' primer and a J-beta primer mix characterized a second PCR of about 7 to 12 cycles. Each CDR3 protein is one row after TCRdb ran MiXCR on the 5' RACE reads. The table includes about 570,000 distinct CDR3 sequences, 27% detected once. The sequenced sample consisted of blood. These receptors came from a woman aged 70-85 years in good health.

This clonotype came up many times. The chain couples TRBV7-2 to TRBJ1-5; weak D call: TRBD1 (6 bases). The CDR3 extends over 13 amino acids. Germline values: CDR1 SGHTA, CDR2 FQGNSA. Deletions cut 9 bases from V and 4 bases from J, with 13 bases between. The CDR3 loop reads CASSLRGNQPQHF. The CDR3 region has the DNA TGTGCCAGTAGTCTCAGGGGAAATCAGCCCCAGCATTTT.

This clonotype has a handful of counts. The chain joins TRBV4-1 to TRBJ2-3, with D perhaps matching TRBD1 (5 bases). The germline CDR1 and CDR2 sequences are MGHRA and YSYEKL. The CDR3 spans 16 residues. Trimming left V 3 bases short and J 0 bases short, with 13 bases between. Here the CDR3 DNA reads TGCGCCAGCAGCCATCTGGAAAAGGGGAGCACAGATACGCAGTATTTT. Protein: CASSHLEKGSTDTQYF.

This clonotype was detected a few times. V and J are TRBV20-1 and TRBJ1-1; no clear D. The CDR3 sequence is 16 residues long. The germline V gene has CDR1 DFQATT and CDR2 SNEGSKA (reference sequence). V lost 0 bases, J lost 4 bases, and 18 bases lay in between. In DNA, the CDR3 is TGCAGTGCTAGAGACCCGAATAAGAAATCGGGCACTGAAGCTTTCTTT. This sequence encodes CSARDPNKKSGTEAFF.

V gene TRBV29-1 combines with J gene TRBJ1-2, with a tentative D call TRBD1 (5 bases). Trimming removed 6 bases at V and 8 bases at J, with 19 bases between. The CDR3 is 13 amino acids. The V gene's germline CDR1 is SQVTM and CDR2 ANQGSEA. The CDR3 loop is CSVTDGGIDGYTF. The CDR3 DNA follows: TGCAGCGTCACCGACGGGGGGATAGACGGCTACACCTTC.

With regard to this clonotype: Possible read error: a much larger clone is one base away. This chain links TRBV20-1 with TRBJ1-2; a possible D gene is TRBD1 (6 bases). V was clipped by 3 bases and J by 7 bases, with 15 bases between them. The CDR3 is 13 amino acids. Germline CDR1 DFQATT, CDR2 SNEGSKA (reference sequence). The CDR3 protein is CSARPTGSSGYTF. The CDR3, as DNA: TGCAGTGCTAGGCCCACAGGGAGTAGTGGCTACACCTTC.

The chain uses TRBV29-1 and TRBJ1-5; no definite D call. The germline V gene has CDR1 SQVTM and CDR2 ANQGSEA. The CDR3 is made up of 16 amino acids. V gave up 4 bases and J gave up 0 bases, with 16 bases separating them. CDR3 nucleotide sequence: TGCAGCGTTGGGCTTGTCGCCGGTGGTAGCAATCAGCCCCAGCATTTT. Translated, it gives CSVGLVAGGSNQPQHF.

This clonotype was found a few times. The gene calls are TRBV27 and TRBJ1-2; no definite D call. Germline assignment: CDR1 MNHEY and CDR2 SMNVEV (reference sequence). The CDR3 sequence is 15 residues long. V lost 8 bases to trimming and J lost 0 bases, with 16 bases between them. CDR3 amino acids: CASGRDRISNYGYTF. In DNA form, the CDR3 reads TGTGCCAGCGGTCGGGATAGAATCTCTAACTATGGCTACACCTTC.

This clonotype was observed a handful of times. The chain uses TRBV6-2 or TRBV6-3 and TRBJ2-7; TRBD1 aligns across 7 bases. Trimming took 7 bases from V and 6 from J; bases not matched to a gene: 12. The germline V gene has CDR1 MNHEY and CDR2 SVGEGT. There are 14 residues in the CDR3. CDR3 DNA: TGTGCCAGCATGTCCGGGGACAGTCGGATCGAGCAGTACTTC. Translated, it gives CASMSGDSRIEQYF.

The CDR3 spells CASSGDRVLGYTF. CDR3 nucleotides: TGTGCCAGCAGCGGAGACAGGGTCTTGGGCTACACCTTC. This sequence joins TRBV7-2 and TRBJ1-2; TRBD1 matches 7 bases. The germline CDR1 and CDR2 sequences are SGHTA and FQGNSA. Trimming took 5 bases from V and 8 from J; bases not matched to a gene: 8. The CDR3 is made up of 13 amino acids.

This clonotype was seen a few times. The CDR3 is CAISDLGQEDEQYF. CDR3 sequence (DNA): TGTGCCATCAGTGATTTGGGACAGGAGGACGAGCAGTACTTC. The rearrangement joins TRBV10-3 to TRBJ2-7; TRBD1 matches at 8 bases. Trimming removed 3 bases from V and 5 bases from J; junction bases left unmatched: 6. Germline V lookup: CDR1 ENHRY, CDR2 SYGVKD. CDR3 length: 14 residues.

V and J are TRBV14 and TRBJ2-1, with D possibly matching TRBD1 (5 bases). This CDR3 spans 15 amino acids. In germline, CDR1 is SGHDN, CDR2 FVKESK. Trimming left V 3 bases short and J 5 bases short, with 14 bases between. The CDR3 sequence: CASSQQGKVDNEQFF. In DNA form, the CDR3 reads TGTGCCAGCAGCCAGCAGGGTAAAGTGGACAATGAGCAGTTCTTC.

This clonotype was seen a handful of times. The CDR3 DNA is TGCGCCAGCAGCCGTGCGGACAGAGAAGAGACCCAGTACTTC. Encoded protein: CASSRADREETQYF. The gene calls are TRBV5-1 and TRBJ2-5; TRBD1 might be the D (6 bases). Germline V gives CDR1 SGHRS, CDR2 YFSETQ. Trimming cost V 4 bases and J 3 bases, with 13 bases left between them. The CDR3 has 14 residues. The variable domain in full, with the rest retrieved from reference TRBV5-1 and TRBJ2-5, is KAGVTQTPRYLIKTRGQQVTLSCSPISGHRSVSWYQQTPGQGLQFLFEYFSETQRNKGNFPGRFSGRQFSNSRSEMNVSTLELGDSALYLCASSRADREETQYFGPGTRLLVL.

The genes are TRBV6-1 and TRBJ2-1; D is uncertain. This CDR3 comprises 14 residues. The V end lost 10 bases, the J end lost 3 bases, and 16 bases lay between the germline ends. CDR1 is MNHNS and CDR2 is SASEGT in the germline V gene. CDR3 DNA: TGTGCCACCCTCGTACTCAACAACTACAATGAGCAGTTCTTC. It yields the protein CATLVLNNYNEQFF.

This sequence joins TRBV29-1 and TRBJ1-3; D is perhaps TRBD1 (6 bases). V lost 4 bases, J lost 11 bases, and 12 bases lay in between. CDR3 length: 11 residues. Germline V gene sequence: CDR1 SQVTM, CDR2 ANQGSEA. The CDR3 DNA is TGCAGCGTTGGCCCGGACAGATCCATATATTTT. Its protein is CSVGPDRSIYF. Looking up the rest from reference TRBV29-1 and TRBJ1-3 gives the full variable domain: SAVISQKPSRDICQRGTSLTIQCQVDSQVTMMFWYRQQPGQSLTLIATANQGSEATYESGFVIDKFPISRPNLTFSTLTVSNMSPEDSSIYLCSVGPDRSIYFGEGSWLTVV.

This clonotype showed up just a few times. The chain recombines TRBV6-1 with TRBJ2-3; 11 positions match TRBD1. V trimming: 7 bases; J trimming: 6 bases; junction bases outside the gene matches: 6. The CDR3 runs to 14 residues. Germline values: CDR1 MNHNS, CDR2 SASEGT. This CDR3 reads CASIRDRGFDTQYF. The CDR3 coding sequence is TGTGCCAGCATCCGGGACAGGGGGTTCGATACGCAGTATTTT.

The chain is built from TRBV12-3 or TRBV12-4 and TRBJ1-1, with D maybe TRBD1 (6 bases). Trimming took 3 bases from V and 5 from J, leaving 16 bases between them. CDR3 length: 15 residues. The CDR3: CASSLGGGAWTEAFF. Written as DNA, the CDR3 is TGTGCCAGCAGTTTGGGGGGGGGCGCGTGGACTGAAGCTTTCTTT.